Listed below are T cell receptor beta chains from one sample, sequenced in a study of CD8 T cells in Susac syndrome. TCRdb recomputed calls from the immunoSEQ multiplex PCR reads with MiXCR, one row per CDR3 protein. The repertoire holds 25,000 to 30,000 distinct CDR3 sequences, roughly 92% seen once, with around 0.27% in the top ten. Sequencing used CD8+ T cells from PBMCs. The receptors were gathered from a human donor in good health. CDR3s include the opening cysteine and the closing phenylalanine or tryptophan. The order of the fields is CDR3 length, J gene, V gene, D gene, clone size, CDR3 protein, CDR3 DNA. D genes are given only for firm matches. A row's size may be missing; if present it is once, few, many or a size class.

len: 15; j_gene: TRBJ1-4; v_gene: TRBV12-3/TRBV12-4; d_gene: TRBD1; abundance: -; CDR3aa: CASSGTGGTGEKLFF; CDR3nt: TGTGCCAGCAGTGGGACAGGGGGCACAGGGGAAAAACTGTTTTTT
len: 16; j_gene: TRBJ2-2; v_gene: TRBV4-3; d_gene: -; abundance: -; CDR3aa: CASSQDNGGHGGELFF; CDR3nt: TGCGCCAGCAGCCAAGATAACGGGGGGCACGGCGGGGAGCTGTTTTTT
len: 15; j_gene: TRBJ1-2; v_gene: TRBV10-3; d_gene: -; abundance: -; CDR3aa: CAISASNLDNYGYTF; CDR3nt: TGTGCCATCAGTGCGAGTAACCTTGACAACTATGGCTACACCTTC
len: 15; j_gene: TRBJ2-2; v_gene: TRBV12-3/TRBV12-4; d_gene: TRBD1; abundance: -; CDR3aa: CASISGTGVSGELFF; CDR3nt: TGTGCCAGCATCTCCGGGACAGGGGTTTCCGGGGAGCTGTTTTTT
len: 19; j_gene: TRBJ2-3; v_gene: TRBV7-2; d_gene: TRBD2; abundance: -; CDR3aa: CASSFRGGLGVGNTDTQYF; CDR3nt: TGTGCCAGCAGCTTTAGAGGGGGACTAGGCGTTGGTAACACAGATACGCAGTATTTT
len: 16; j_gene: TRBJ2-3; v_gene: TRBV23-1; d_gene: TRBD1; abundance: -; CDR3aa: CASSLPPGQCTDTQYF; CDR3nt: TGCGCCAGCAGCCTCCCCCCGGGACAGTGCACAGATACGCAGTATTTT
len: 14; j_gene: TRBJ1-1; v_gene: TRBV7-9; d_gene: -; abundance: -; CDR3aa: CASSLLRGNTEAFF; CDR3nt: TGTGCCAGCAGCTTACTGAGGGGAAACACTGAAGCTTTCTTT
len: 13; j_gene: TRBJ2-5; v_gene: TRBV7-9; d_gene: -; abundance: -; CDR3aa: CASSLEPGETQYF; CDR3nt: TGTGCCAGCAGCTTAGAACCGGGGGAGACCCAGTACTTC
len: 17; j_gene: TRBJ2-2; v_gene: TRBV9; d_gene: -; abundance: -; CDR3aa: CASSVGDPGPNTGELFF; CDR3nt: TGTGCCAGCAGCGTGGGGGATCCGGGACCCAACACCGGGGAGCTGTTTTTT
len: 12; j_gene: TRBJ1-5; v_gene: TRBV12-3/TRBV12-4; d_gene: -; abundance: once; CDR3aa: CASSHTGAAQHF; CDR3nt: TGTGCCAGCAGTCATACTGGGGCAGCCCAGCATTTT
len: 15; j_gene: TRBJ1-2; v_gene: TRBV9; d_gene: -; abundance: -; CDR3aa: CASSVRAGKGYGYTF; CDR3nt: TGTGCCAGCAGCGTACGTGCAGGGAAGGGATATGGCTACACCTTC
len: 12; j_gene: TRBJ1-3; v_gene: TRBV7-2; d_gene: -; abundance: -; CDR3aa: CASSLVLDSIYF; CDR3nt: TGTGCCAGCAGCTTAGTTCTGGATAGCATATATTTT
len: 13; j_gene: TRBJ1-1; v_gene: TRBV27; d_gene: -; abundance: -; CDR3aa: CASSFIGAAEAFF; CDR3nt: TGTGCCAGCAGTTTTATCGGAGCCGCTGAAGCTTTCTTT
len: 13; j_gene: TRBJ2-3; v_gene: TRBV19; d_gene: -; abundance: -; CDR3aa: CASSILGTDTQYF; CDR3nt: TGTGCCAGTAGTATCCTTGGGACCGATACGCAGTATTTT
len: 14; j_gene: TRBJ2-3; v_gene: TRBV7-6; d_gene: -; abundance: -; CDR3aa: CASSLRSAADTQYF; CDR3nt: TGTGCCAGCAGCCTACGGAGCGCCGCAGATACGCAGTATTTT
len: 13; j_gene: TRBJ1-2; v_gene: TRBV12-3/TRBV12-4; d_gene: -; abundance: -; CDR3aa: CASSSVGHYGYTF; CDR3nt: TGTGCCAGCAGTTCCGTGGGACACTATGGCTACACCTTC
len: 17; j_gene: TRBJ2-4; v_gene: TRBV11-2; d_gene: -; abundance: -; CDR3aa: CASSPIRSELAKNIQYF; CDR3nt: TGTGCCAGCAGCCCTATCCGAAGTGAACTAGCCAAAAACATTCAGTACTTC
len: 12; j_gene: TRBJ1-1; v_gene: TRBV2; d_gene: TRBD1; abundance: -; CDR3aa: CALFSGGQGAFF; CDR3nt: TGTGCCCTTTTTTCGGGGGGACAGGGGGCTTTCTTT
len: 15; j_gene: TRBJ2-1; v_gene: TRBV7-9; d_gene: TRBD2; abundance: -; CDR3aa: CASSLARGANNEQFF; CDR3nt: TGTGCCAGCAGCTTAGCGCGGGGGGCCAACAATGAGCAGTTCTTC
len: 14; j_gene: TRBJ2-2; v_gene: TRBV20-1; d_gene: -; abundance: -; CDR3aa: CSARGGPNTGELFF; CDR3nt: TGCAGTGCTAGAGGGGGTCCGAACACCGGGGAGCTGTTTTTT
len: 15; j_gene: TRBJ2-7; v_gene: TRBV7-9; d_gene: -; abundance: -; CDR3aa: CASAARQPASYEQYF; CDR3nt: TGTGCCAGCGCAGCCCGGCAGCCCGCCTCCTACGAGCAGTACTTC
len: 14; j_gene: TRBJ2-2; v_gene: TRBV6-2/TRBV6-3; d_gene: TRBD1; abundance: once; CDR3aa: CASSPGQDTGELFF; CDR3nt: TGTGCCAGCAGCCCGGGACAGGACACCGGGGAGCTGTTTTTT
len: 13; j_gene: TRBJ2-5; v_gene: TRBV7-2; d_gene: -; abundance: -; CDR3aa: CASRAGPQETQYF; CDR3nt: TGTGCCAGCAGAGCCGGGCCCCAAGAGACCCAGTACTTC
len: 16; j_gene: TRBJ1-5; v_gene: TRBV27; d_gene: -; abundance: once; CDR3aa: CASSLWASNSNQPQHF; CDR3nt: TGTGCCAGCAGTTTATGGGCAAGTAATAGCAATCAGCCCCAGCATTTT
len: 15; j_gene: TRBJ2-7; v_gene: TRBV20-1; d_gene: -; abundance: -; CDR3aa: CSARDRDWRGDEQYF; CDR3nt: TGCAGTGCTAGAGATCGAGACTGGCGCGGGGACGAGCAGTACTTC
len: 14; j_gene: TRBJ1-1; v_gene: TRBV7-2; d_gene: -; abundance: -; CDR3aa: CASSSGGWNTEAFF; CDR3nt: TGTGCCAGCAGCTCTGGGGGGTGGAACACTGAAGCTTTCTTT
len: 13; j_gene: TRBJ2-3; v_gene: TRBV29-1; d_gene: -; abundance: -; CDR3aa: CSVVYGSTDTQYF; CDR3nt: TGCAGCGTAGTATACGGAAGCACAGATACGCAGTATTTT
len: 13; j_gene: TRBJ2-1; v_gene: TRBV20-1; d_gene: -; abundance: -; CDR3aa: CSARDGAVPEQFF; CDR3nt: TGCAGTGCTAGAGATGGGGCGGTCCCTGAGCAGTTCTTC
len: 15; j_gene: TRBJ2-5; v_gene: TRBV5-1; d_gene: TRBD1; abundance: -; CDR3aa: CASSFGTGGQETQYF; CDR3nt: TGCGCCAGCAGCTTCGGGACAGGGGGCCAAGAGACCCAGTACTTC
len: 14; j_gene: TRBJ1-1; v_gene: TRBV9; d_gene: -; abundance: -; CDR3aa: CASSVGVGSTEAFF; CDR3nt: TGTGCCAGCAGCGTAGGGGTGGGGAGCACTGAAGCTTTCTTT
len: 16; j_gene: TRBJ2-1; v_gene: TRBV4-3; d_gene: TRBD2; abundance: -; CDR3aa: CASSQDSQREYNEQFF; CDR3nt: TGCGCCAGCAGCCAAGATAGCCAGCGGGAGTACAATGAGCAGTTCTTC
len: 15; j_gene: TRBJ2-2; v_gene: TRBV19; d_gene: -; abundance: -; CDR3aa: CASSTALGPPGELFF; CDR3nt: TGTGCCAGTAGTACCGCGCTGGGCCCCCCCGGGGAGCTGTTTTTT
len: 15; j_gene: TRBJ2-5; v_gene: TRBV4-2; d_gene: TRBD2; abundance: -; CDR3aa: CASSQRRLAGETQYF; CDR3nt: TGTGCCAGCAGCCAACGGAGACTAGCTGGGGAGACCCAGTACTTC